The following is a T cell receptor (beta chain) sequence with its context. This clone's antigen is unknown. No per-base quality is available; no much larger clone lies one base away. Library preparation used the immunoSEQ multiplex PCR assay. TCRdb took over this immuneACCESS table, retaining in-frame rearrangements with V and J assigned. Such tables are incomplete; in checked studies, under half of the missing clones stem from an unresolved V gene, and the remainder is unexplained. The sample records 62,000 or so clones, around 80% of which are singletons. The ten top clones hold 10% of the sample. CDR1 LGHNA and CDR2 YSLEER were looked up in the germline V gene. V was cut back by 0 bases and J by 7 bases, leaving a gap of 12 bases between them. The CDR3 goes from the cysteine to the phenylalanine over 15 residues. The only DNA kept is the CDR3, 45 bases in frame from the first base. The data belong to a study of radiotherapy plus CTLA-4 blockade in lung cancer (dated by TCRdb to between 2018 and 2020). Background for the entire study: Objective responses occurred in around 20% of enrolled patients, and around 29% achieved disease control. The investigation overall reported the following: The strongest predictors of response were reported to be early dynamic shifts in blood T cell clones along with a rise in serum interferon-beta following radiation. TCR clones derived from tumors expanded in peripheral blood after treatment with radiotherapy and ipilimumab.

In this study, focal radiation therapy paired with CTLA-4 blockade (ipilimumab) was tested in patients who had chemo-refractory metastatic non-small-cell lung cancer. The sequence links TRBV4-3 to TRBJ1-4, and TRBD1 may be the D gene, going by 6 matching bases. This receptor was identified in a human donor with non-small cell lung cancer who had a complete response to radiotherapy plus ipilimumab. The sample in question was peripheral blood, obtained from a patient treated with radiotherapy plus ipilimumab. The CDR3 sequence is CASSQENRDSEKLFF. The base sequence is TGCGCCAGCAGCCAAGAGAACAGGGATAGTGAAAAACTGTTTTTT.